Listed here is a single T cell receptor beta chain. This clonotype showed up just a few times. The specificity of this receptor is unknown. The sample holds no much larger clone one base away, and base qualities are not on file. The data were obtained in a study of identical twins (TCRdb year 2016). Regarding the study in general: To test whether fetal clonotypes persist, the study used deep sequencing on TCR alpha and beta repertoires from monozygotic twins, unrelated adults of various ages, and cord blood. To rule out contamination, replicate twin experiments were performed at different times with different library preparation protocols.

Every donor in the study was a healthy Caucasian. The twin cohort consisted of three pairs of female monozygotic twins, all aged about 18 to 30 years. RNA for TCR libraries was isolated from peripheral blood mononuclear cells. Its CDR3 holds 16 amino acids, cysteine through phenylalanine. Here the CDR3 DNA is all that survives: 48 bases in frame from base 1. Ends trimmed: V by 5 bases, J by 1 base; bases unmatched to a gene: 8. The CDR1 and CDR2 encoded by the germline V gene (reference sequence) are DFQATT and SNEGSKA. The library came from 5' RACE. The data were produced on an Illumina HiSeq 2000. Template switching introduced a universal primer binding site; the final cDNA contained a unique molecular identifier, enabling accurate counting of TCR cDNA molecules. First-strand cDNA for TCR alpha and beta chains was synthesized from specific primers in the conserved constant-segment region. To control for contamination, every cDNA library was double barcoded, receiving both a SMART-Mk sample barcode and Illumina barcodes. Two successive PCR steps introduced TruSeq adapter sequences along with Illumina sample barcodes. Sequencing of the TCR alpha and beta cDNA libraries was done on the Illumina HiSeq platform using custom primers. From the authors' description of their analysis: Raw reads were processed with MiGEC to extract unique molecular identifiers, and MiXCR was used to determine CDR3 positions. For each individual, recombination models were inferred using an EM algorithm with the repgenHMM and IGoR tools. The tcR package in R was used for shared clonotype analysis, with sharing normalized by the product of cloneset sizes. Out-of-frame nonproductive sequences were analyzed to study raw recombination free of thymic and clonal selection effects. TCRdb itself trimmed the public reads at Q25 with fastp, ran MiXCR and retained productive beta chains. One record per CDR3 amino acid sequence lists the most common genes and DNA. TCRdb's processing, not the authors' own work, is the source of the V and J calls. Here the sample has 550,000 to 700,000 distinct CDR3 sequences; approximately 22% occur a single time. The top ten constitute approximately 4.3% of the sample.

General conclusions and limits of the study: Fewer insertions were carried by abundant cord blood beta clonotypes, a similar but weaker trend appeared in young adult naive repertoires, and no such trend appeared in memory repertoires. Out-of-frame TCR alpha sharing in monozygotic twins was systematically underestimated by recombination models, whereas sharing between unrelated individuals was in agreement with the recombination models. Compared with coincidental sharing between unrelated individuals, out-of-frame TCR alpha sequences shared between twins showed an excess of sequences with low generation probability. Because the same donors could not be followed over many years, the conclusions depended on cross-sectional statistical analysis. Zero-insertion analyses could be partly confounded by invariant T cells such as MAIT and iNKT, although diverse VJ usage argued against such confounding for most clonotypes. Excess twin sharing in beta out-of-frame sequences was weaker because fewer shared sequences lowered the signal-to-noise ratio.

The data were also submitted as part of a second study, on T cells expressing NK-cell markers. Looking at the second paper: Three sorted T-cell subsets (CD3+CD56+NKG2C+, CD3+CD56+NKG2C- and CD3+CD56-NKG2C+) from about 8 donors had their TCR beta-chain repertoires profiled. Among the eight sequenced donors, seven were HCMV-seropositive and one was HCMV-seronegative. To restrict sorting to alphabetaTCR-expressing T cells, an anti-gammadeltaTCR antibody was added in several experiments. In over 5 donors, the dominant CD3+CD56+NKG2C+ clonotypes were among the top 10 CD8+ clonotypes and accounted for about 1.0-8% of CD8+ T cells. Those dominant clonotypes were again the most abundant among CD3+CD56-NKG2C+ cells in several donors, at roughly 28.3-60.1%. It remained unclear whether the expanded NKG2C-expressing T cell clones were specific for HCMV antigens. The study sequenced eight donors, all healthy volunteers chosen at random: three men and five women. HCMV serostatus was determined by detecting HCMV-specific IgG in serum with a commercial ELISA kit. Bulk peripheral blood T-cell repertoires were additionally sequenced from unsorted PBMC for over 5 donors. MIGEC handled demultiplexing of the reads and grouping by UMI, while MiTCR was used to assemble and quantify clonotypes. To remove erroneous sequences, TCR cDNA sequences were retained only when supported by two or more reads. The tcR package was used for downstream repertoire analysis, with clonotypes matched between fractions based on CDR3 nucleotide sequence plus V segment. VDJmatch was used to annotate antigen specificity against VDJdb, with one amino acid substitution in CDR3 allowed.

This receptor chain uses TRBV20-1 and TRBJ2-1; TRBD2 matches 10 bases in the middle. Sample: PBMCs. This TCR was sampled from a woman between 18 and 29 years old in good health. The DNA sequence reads TGCAGTGCTCGACTCGTAGCGGGAGGATCCTACAATGAGCAGTTCTTC. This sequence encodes CSARLVAGGSYNEQFF.